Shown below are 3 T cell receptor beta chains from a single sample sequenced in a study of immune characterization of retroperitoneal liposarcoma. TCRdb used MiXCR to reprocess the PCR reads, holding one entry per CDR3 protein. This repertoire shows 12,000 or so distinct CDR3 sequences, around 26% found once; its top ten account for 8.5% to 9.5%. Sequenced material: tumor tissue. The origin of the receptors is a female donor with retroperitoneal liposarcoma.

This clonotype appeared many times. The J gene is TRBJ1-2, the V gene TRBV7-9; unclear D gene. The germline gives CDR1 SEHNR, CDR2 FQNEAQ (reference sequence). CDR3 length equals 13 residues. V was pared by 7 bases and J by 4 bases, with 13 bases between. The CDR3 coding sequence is TGTGCCAGCACTCCAACCCCTTTCTATGGCTACACCTTC. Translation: CASTPTPFYGYTF.

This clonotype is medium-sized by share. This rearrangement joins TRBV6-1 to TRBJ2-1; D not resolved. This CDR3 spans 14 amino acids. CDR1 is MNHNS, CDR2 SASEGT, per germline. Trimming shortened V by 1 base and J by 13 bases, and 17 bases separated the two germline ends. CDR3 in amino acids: CASSEGLSLGTQFF. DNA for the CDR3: TGTGCCAGCAGTGAAGGTTTGAGCCTCGGAACCCAGTTCTTC.

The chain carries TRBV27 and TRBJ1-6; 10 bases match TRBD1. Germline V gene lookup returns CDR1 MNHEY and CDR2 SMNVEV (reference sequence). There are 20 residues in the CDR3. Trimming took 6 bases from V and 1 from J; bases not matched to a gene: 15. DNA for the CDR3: TGTGCCAGCAGCCCATCGCCGGGACAGGGGTCTCCTTCCTATAATTCACCCCTCCACTTT. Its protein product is CASSPSPGQGSPSYNSPLHF.